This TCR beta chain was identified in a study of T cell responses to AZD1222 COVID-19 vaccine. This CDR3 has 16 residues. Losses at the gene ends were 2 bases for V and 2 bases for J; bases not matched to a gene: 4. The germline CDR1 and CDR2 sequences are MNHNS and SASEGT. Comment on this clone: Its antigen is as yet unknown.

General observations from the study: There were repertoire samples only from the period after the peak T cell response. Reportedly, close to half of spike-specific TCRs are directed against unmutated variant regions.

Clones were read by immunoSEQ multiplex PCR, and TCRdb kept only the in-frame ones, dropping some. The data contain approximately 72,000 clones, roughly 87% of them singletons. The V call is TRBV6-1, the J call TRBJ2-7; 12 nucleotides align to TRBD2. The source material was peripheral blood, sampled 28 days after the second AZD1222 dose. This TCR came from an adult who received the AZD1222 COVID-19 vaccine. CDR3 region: CASSEWTSGKPYEQYF. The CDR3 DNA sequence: TGTGCCAGCAGTGAATGGACTAGCGGGAAACCCTACGAGCAGTACTTC.